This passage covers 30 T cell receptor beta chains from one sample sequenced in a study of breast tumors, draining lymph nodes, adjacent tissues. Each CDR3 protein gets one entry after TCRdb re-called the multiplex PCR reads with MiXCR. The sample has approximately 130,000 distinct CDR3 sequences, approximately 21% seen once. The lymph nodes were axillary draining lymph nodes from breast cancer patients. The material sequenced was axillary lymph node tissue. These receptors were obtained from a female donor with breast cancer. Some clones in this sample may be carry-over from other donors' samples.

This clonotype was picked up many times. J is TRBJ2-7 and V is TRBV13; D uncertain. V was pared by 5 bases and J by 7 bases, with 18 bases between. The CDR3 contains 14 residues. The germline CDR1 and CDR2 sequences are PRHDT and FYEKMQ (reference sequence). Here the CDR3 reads CASSPLRGSGEQYF. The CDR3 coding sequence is TGTGCCAGCAGCCCACTAAGAGGCTCTGGGGAGCAGTACTTC. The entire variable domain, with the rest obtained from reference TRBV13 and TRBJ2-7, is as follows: AAGVIQSPRHLIKEKRETATLKCYPIPRHDTVYWYQQGPGQDPQFLISFYEKMQSDKGSIPDRFSAQQFSDYHSELNMSSLELGDSALYFCASSPLRGSGEQYFGPGTRLTVT.

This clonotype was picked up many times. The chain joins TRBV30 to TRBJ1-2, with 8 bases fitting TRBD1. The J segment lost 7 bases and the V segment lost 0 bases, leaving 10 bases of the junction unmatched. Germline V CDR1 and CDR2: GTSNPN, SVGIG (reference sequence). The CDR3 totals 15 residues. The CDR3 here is CAWSVRFRGQSGYTF. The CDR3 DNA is TGTGCCTGGAGTGTACGGTTCAGGGGGCAATCTGGCTACACCTTC.

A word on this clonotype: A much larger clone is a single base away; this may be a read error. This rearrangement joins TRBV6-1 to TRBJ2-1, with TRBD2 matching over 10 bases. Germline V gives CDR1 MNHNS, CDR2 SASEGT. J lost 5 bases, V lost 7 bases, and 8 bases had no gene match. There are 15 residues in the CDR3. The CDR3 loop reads CASIPRTSGDNEQFF. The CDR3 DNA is TGTGCCAGCATTCCACGGACTAGCGGAGACAATGAGCAGTTCTTC.

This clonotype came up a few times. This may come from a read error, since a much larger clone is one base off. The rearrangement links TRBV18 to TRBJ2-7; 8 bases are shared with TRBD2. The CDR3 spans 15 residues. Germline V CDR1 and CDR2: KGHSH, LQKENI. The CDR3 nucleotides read TGTGCCAGCTCACCAGTTCCTAGCGGGCAGCACGAGCAGTCCTTC. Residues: CASSPVPSGQHEQSF.

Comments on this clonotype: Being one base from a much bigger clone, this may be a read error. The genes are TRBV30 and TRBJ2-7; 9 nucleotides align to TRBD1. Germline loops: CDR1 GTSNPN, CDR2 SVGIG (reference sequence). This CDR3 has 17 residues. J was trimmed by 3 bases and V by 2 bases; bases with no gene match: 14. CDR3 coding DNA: TGTGCCTGGAGTAGGGGGACAGGGTTATCCATAAGCTACGAGCAGTACTTC. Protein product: CAWSRGTGLSISYEQYF.

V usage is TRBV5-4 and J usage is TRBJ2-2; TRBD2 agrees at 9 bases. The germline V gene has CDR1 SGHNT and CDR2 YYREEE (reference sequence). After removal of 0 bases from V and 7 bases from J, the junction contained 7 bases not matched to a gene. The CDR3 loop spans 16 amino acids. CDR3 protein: CASSLEASGTVGELFF. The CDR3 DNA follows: TGTGCCAGCAGCTTGGAAGCTAGCGGGACGGTCGGGGAGCTGTTTTTT.

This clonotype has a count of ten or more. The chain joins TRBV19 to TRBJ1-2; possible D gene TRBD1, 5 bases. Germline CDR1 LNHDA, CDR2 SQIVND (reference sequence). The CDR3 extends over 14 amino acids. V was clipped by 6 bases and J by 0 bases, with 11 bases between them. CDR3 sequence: CASSRQQTNYGYTF. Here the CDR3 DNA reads TGTGCCAGTAGCCGACAGCAAACTAACTATGGCTACACCTTC.

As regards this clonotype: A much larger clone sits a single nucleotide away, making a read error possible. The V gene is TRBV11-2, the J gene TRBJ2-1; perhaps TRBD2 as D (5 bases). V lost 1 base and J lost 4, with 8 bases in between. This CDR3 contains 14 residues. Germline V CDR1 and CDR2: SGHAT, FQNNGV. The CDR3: CASSLGGRYNEQFF. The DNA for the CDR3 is TGTGCCAGCAGCTTAGGAGGGAGATACAATGAGCAGTTCTTC. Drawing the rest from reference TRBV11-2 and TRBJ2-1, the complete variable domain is EAGVAQSPRYKIIEKRQSVAFWCNPISGHATLYWYQQILGQGPKLLIQFQNNGVVDDSQLPKDRFSAERLKGVDSTLKIQPAKLEDSAVYLCASSLGGRYNEQFFGPGTRLTVL.

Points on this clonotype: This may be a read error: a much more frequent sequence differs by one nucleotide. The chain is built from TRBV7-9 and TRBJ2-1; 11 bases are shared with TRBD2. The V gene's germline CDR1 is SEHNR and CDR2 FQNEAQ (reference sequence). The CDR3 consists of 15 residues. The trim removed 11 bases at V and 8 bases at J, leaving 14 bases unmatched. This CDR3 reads CAGTSGSLVRHEQFF. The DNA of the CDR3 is TGTGCCGGTACTAGCGGGAGTCTCGTGAGGCATGAGCAGTTCTTC.

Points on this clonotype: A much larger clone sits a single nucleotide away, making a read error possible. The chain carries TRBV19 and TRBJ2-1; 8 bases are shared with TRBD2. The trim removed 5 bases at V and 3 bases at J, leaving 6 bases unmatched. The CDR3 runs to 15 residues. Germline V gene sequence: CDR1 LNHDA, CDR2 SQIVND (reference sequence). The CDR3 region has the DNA TGTGCCAGTAGTTCCGGGACTAGATACTACAATGAGCAGTTCTTC. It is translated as CASSSGTRYYNEQFF. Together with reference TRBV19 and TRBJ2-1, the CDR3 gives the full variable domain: DGGITQSPKYLFRKEGQNVTLSCEQNLNHDAMYWYRQDPGQGLRLIYYSQIVNDFQKGDIAEGYSVSREKKESFPLTVTSAQKNPTAFYLCASSSGTRYYNEQFFGPGTRLTVL.

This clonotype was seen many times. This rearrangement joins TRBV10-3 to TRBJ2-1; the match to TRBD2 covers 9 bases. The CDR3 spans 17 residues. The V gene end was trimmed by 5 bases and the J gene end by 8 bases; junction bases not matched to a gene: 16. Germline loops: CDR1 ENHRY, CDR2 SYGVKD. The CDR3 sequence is CAISKTAGGRVVDEQFF. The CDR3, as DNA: TGTGCCATCAGTAAAACTGCGGGGGGGCGGGTGGTGGATGAGCAGTTCTTC.

The CDR3 reads CSANTGYGTEAFF. The CDR3 coding sequence is TGCAGTGCTAATACAGGGTACGGCACTGAAGCTTTCTTT. The gene calls are TRBV20-1 and TRBJ1-1; weak D call: TRBD1 (6 bases). From germline, CDR1 is DFQATT and CDR2 SNEGSKA (reference sequence). CDR3 size: 13 residues. Trimming pared 4 bases from V and 4 bases from J, leaving 13 bases between.

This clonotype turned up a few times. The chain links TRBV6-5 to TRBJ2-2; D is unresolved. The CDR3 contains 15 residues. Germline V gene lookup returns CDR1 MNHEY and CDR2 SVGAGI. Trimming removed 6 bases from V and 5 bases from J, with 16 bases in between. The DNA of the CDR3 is TGTGCCAGCAGCCAAACCCCGGGCAAAACCGGGGAGCTGTTTTTT. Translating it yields CASSQTPGKTGELFF.

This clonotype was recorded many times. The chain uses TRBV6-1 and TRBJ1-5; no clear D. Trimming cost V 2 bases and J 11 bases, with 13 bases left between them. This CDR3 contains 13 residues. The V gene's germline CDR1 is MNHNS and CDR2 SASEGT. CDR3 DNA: TGTGCCAGCAGTGAATTAGATCGGAGGGCCCAGCATTTT. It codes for CASSELDRRAQHF.

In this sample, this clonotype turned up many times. This chain's CDR3 is CSARDGTGVPTDTQYF. CDR3 nucleotides: TGCAGTGCTAGAGACGGGACAGGGGTTCCCACAGATACGCAGTATTTT. The gene calls are TRBV20-1 and TRBJ2-3; 10 nucleotides line up with TRBD1. Losses at the gene ends were 0 bases for V and 2 bases for J; bases not matched to a gene: 5. The CDR3 extends over 16 amino acids. CDR1 DFQATT and CDR2 SNEGSKA come from the germline V gene (reference sequence).

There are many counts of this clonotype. CDR3: CASSSYNTGNQPQHF. The CDR3 DNA reads TGTGCCAGCAGTTCATACAACACCGGCAATCAGCCCCAGCATTTT. The rearrangement uses TRBV6-6 and TRBJ1-5; D unclear. The germline CDR1 and CDR2 sequences are MNHNY and SVGAGI (reference sequence). The CDR3 consists of 15 residues. V was cut by 4 bases and J by 2 bases, with 12 bases left in between.

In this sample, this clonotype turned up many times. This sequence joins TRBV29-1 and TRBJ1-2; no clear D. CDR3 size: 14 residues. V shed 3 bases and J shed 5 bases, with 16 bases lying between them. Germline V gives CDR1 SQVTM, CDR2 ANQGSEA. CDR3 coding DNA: TGCAGCGTTGATCGCGCCGGGTCTGCGTATGGCTACACCTTC. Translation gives CSVDRAGSAYGYTF.

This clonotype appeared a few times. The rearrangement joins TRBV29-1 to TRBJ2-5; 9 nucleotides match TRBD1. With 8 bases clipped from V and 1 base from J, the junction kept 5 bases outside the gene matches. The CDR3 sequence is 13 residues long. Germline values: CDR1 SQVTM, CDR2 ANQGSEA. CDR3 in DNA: TGCAGCATCATACAGGGGGCCCAAGAGACCCAGTACTTC. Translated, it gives CSIIQGAQETQYF.

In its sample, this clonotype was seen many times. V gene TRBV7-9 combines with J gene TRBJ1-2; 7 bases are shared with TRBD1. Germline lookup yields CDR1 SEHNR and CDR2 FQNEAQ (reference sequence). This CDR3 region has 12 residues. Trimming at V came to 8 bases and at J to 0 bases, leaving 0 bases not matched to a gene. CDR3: CASGTANYGYTF. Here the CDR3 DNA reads TGTGCCAGCGGGACAGCTAACTATGGCTACACCTTC.

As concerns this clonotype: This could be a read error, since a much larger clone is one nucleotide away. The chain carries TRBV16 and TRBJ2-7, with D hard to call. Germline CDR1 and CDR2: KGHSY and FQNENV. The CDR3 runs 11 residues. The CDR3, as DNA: TGTGCCAGCAGCCAATCTGACGAGCAGTGCTTC. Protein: CASSQSDEQCF.

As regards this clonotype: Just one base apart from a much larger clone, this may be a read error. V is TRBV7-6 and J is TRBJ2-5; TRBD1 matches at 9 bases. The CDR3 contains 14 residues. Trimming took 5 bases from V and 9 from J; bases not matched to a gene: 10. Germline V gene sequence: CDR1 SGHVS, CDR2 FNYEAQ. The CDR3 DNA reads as TGTGCCAGCAGCCCGGGACAGGGTTTTGAGGCCCAGTACTTC. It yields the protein CASSPGQGFEAQYF.

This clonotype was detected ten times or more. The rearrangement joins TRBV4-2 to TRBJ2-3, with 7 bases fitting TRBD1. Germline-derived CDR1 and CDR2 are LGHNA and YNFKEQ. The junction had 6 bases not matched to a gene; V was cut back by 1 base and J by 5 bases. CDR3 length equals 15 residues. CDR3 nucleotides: TGTGCCAGCAGCCAAGTCGACAGGGCGGGAGATACGCAGTATTTT. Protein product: CASSQVDRAGDTQYF.

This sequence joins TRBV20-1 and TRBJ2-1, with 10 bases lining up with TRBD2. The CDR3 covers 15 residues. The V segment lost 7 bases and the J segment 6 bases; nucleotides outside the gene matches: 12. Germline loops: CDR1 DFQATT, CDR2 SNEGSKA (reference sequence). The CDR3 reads CSVGSLAGGANEQFF. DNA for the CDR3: TGCAGTGTTGGCTCTTTAGCGGGAGGAGCCAATGAGCAGTTCTTC.

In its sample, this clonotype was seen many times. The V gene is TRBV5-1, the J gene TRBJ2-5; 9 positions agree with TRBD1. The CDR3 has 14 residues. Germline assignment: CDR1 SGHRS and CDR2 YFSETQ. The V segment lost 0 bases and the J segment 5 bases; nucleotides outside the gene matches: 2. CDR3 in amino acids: CASSLAGQGETQYF. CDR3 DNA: TGCGCCAGCAGCTTGGCGGGACAGGGCGAGACCCAGTACTTC.

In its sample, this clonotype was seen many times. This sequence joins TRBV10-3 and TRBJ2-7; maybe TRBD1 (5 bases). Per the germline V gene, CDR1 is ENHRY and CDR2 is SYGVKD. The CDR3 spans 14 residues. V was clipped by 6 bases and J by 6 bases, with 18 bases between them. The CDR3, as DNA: TGTGCCATCAGCAACACAGGAACCGTCGCCGAGCAGTACTTC. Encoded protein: CAISNTGTVAEQYF.

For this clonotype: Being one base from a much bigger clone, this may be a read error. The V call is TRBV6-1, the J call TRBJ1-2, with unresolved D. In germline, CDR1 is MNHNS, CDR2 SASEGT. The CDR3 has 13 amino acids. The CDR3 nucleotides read TGTGCCAGCATGAAAACGGGTAACCATGGCTACACCTTC. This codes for CASMKTGNHGYTF.

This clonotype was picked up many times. The CDR3 region has the DNA TGTGCCAGCAGTTACTCCGGGACAGGGAACTATGGCTACACCTTC. Translated: CASSYSGTGNYGYTF. V is TRBV6-5 and J is TRBJ1-2, with 9 nucleotides matching TRBD1. Trimming at V came to 0 bases and at J to 2 bases, leaving 1 base not matched to a gene. The CDR3 loop spans 15 amino acids. CDR1 MNHEY and CDR2 SVGAGI come from the germline V gene.

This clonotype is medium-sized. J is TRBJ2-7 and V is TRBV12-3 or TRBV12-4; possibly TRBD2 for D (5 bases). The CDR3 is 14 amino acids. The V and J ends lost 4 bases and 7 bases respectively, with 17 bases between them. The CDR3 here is CASSSLGEAREQYF. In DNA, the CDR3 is TGTGCCAGCAGTTCCTTGGGAGAGGCCCGAGAGCAGTACTTC.

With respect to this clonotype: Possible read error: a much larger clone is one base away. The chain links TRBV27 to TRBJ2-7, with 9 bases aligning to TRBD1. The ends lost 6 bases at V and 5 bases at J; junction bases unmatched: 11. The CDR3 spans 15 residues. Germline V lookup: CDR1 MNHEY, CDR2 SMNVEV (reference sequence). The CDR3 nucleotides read TGTGCCAGCAGCTCCAGGACAGGGGCAAACGACGAGCAGTACTTC. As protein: CASSSRTGANDEQYF.

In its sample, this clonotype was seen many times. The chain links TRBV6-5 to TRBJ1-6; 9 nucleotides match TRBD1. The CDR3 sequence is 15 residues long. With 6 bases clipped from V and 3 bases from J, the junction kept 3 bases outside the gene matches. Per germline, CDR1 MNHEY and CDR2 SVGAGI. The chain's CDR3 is CASRRQGVYNSPLHF. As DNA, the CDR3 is TGTGCCAGCAGGCGACAGGGGGTCTATAATTCACCCCTCCACTTT.